One sample yielded the 8 T cell receptor beta chains listed below, sequenced in a study of spatial heterogeneity in lung cancer. General study results and limits: How many expanded intratumoral alpha and beta TCRs were present tracked the tumor mutation count, which was a count of nonsynonymous mutations.

These receptors lack a known antigen. TCRdb called the 5' RACE reads again in MiXCR, with one record for every CDR3 protein. The sample includes several thousand distinct CDR3 sequences, 11% to 15% of them seen just once. Time point: sample taken at primary tumor resection. The sequencing here drew on lung tumor tissue, taken at surgery. The receptor source for this set is a female donor with early-stage non-small cell lung cancer.

This clonotype ranks as medium-sized (0.01 to 0.1%). Being off target in a library aimed at alpha chains, this beta chain has a size of little meaning. This chain's CDR3 is CASSLGLFQSETQYF. The CDR3 DNA reads TGTGCCAGCAGCTTAGGGCTTTTCCAATCAGAGACCCAGTACTTC. The chain links TRBV7-2 to TRBJ2-5; D remains unclear. The CDR3 covers 15 residues. Trimming cost V 1 base and J 4 bases, with 13 bases left between them. Germline-derived CDR1 and CDR2 are SGHTA and FQGNSA.

By proportion, this clonotype is medium-sized (0.01 to 0.1%). In a library made to pick up alpha chains, this beta chain is a stray read with a size that means little. The CDR3 DNA follows: TGTGCCAGCAGCTTAGACCCCACAGGGAGTGAAAAACTGTTTTTT. Its translation is CASSLDPTGSEKLFF. V gene TRBV7-2 combines with J gene TRBJ1-4; D may be TRBD1 (6 bases). The CDR3 runs to 15 residues. Germline V gives CDR1 SGHTA, CDR2 FQGNSA. V lost 1 base and J 7 bases, leaving 13 bases between the germline ends.

A note on this clonotype: This beta chain slipped into a library made for alpha chains as a stray read, so its size is not meaningful. The V gene is TRBV3-1, the J gene TRBJ2-1; TRBD2 matches 11 bases. The CDR3 is made up of 16 amino acids. J lost 4 bases, V lost 4 bases, and 6 bases had no gene match. CDR1 LGHDT and CDR2 YNNKEL come from the germline V gene (reference sequence). The CDR3 is CASSRLAGYLYNEQFF. In DNA form, the CDR3 reads TGTGCCAGCAGCCGACTAGCGGGATACCTATACAATGAGCAGTTCTTC.

This clonotype is labeled medium-sized. In a library made to pick up alpha chains, this beta chain is a stray read with a size that means little. This sequence joins TRBV20-1 and TRBJ2-3; D ambiguous. The CDR3 covers 11 residues. Germline V gene lookup returns CDR1 DFQATT and CDR2 SNEGSKA (reference sequence). The CDR3 DNA sequence: TGCAGAATGGGGAGCACAGATACGCAGTATTTT. Residues: CRMGSTDTQYF.

This clonotype was counted at least ten times. This beta chain was picked up by a library intended for alpha chains and is off target, so its count carries little meaning. The chain links TRBV10-3 to TRBJ2-6; no reliable D call. Trimming shortened V by 4 bases and J by 4 bases, and 11 bases separated the two germline ends. The germline gives CDR1 ENHRY, CDR2 SYGVKD. The CDR3 is made up of 15 amino acids. As DNA, the CDR3 is TGTGCCATCAGTGTAGGGAAACGCGGGGCCAACGTCCTGACTTTC. It yields the protein CAISVGKRGANVLTF.

This clonotype was seen ten or more times. Since it is a stray read in a library aimed at alpha chains, this beta chain has a size that is not meaningful. The chain joins TRBV9 to TRBJ1-1; the D is unclear. The CDR3 is 13 amino acids. Germline-derived CDR1 and CDR2 are SGDLS and YYNGEE. V was pared by 3 bases and J by 3 bases, with 9 bases between. The CDR3 reads CASSAQVYTEAFF. In DNA form, the CDR3 reads TGTGCCAGCAGCGCCCAGGTGTACACTGAAGCTTTCTTT. Supplemented by reference TRBV9 and TRBJ1-1, the full variable domain reads DSGVTQTPKHLITATGQRVTLRCSPRSGDLSVYWYQQSLDQGLQFLIQYYNGEERAKGNILERFSAQQFPDLHSELNLSSLELGDSALYFCASSAQVYTEAFFGQGTRLTVV.

The sample holds many counts of this clonotype. Because this beta chain is a stray read in a library intended to capture alpha chains, its abundance should not be given much weight. The genes are TRBV7-2 and TRBJ2-1; D might be TRBD2 (5 bases). Looked up from germline, CDR1 is SGHTA and CDR2 is FQGNSA. The CDR3 extends over 12 amino acids. V was pared by 5 bases and J by 12 bases, with 14 bases between. CDR3 DNA sequence: TGTGCCAGCAGCGAGGACTGGGGTTGGCAGTTCTTC. Residues: CASSEDWGWQFF.

This clonotype counts as medium-sized. Because the library targeted alpha chains, this beta chain is an off-target read whose size means little. The chain combines TRBV7-3 with TRBJ1-1; D not resolved. Germline values: CDR1 SGHTA, CDR2 FQGTGA. The CDR3 is 13 residues long. V was clipped by 0 bases and J by 1 base, with 3 bases between them. The CDR3 region is CASSLTGNTEAFF. DNA for the CDR3: TGTGCCAGCAGCTTAACGGGGAACACTGAAGCTTTCTTT.